This TCR beta chain is drawn from a study of T cell responses to AZD1222 COVID-19 vaccine. Study outcomes and limitations: Only a handful of people who got AZD1222 tested seropositive at baseline. Reports say nearly half of spike-specific TCRs go after unmutated variant regions.

Germline assignment: CDR1 SGHRS and CDR2 YFSETQ. The ends lost 0 bases at V and 3 bases at J; junction bases unmatched: 5. This CDR3 is 15 amino acids long. Clones were read by immunoSEQ multiplex PCR, and TCRdb kept only the in-frame ones, dropping some. The sample lists 150,000 to 200,000 clones, approximately 86% occurring once. In this sample, this clone turned up once. The target antigen is unknown. The V gene is TRBV5-1, the J gene TRBJ1-2; 7 bases are a match to TRBD1. Source: peripheral blood, taken 28 days after the second AZD1222 dose. The TCR comes from an adult who received the AZD1222 COVID-19 vaccine. The CDR3 sequence: CASSLARQGDYGYTF. For the CDR3, the DNA is TGCGCCAGCAGCTTGGCCAGGCAGGGGGACTATGGCTACACCTTC. The entire variable domain, with the rest obtained from reference TRBV5-1 and TRBJ1-2, is as follows: KAGVTQTPRYLIKTRGQQVTLSCSPISGHRSVSWYQQTPGQGLQFLFEYFSETQRNKGNFPGRFSGRQFSNSRSEMNVSTLELGDSALYLCASSLARQGDYGYTFGSGTRLTVV.